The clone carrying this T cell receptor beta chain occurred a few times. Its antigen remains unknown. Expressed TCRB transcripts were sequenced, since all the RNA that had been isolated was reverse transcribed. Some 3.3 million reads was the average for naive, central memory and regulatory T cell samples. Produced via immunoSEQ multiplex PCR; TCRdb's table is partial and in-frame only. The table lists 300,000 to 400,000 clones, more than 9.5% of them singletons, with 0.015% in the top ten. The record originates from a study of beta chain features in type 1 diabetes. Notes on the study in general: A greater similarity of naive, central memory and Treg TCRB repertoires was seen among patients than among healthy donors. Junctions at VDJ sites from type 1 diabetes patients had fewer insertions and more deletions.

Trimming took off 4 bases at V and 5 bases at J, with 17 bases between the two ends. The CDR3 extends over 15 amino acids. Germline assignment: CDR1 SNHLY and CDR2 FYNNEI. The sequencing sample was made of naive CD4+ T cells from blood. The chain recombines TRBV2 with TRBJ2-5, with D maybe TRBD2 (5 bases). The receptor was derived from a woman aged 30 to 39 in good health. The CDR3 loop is CASSGGADDWETQYF. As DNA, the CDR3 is TGTGCCAGCAGTGGGGGAGCGGACGACTGGGAGACCCAGTACTTC.